These T cell receptor beta chains were read from a single sample in a study of T cell responses to AZD1222 COVID-19 vaccine. Sequencing used immunoSEQ multiplex PCR; TCRdb keeps in-frame clones, though not all of them. This table has under 140,000 clones, around 93% appearing once. The sequencing used peripheral blood, collected on day 0 of AZD1222 vaccination. The receptor source for this set is an adult in good health. CDR3s include the opening cysteine and the closing phenylalanine or tryptophan. A D gene is named only where the DNA matches it firmly. Expanded clones are given a class, and other clones once, few, many or no size at all.

d_call,v_call,clone_size,j_call,cdr3_nt,cdr3_aa
-,TRBV2,-,TRBJ1-5,TGTGCCAGCAGCGCGACCGGTTTGGACAATCAGCCCCAGCATTTT,CASSATGLDNQPQHF
-,TRBV28,-,TRBJ1-6,TGTGCCAGCAGTTTTTCTGGGGAATATAATTCACCCCTCCACTTT,CASSFSGEYNSPLHF
-,TRBV28,-,TRBJ2-7,TGTGCCAGTACCTCTAGCTACTCCTACGAGCAGTACTTC,CASTSSYSYEQYF
-,TRBV5-1,few,TRBJ2-7,TGCGCCAGCAGCTGGCGGGGTATGGGGTACGAGCAGTACTTC,CASSWRGMGYEQYF
-,TRBV18,-,TRBJ1-2,TGTGCCAGCTCACCACGACAGGAGGGTGGCTACACCTTC,CASSPRQEGGYTF
TRBD1,TRBV10-2,-,TRBJ2-5,TGCGCCAGCGGGACAGGGGTCCAAGAGACCCAGTACTTC,CASGTGVQETQYF
TRBD1,TRBV7-6,-,TRBJ2-3,TGTGCCAGCAGCCATTCGGGGACAGGGGGAGATACGCAGTATTTT,CASSHSGTGGDTQYF
TRBD2,TRBV28,-,TRBJ2-1,TGTGCCAGCAGATTGGGGGGGGATGAGCAGTTCTTC,CASRLGGDEQFF
-,TRBV5-5,-,TRBJ2-7,TGTGCCAGCAGTGATACGGGCCCGGGGAGGGAGCAGTACTTC,CASSDTGPGREQYF
-,TRBV10-2,-,TRBJ1-5,TGCGCCAGCATGGGCAGGAGCAATCAGCCCCAGCATTTT,CASMGRSNQPQHF
TRBD1,TRBV7-8,-,TRBJ1-5,TGTGCCAGCAGCTTCGGGACAGCCTCGAGCAATCAGCCCCAGCATTTT,CASSFGTASSNQPQHF
-,TRBV3-1/TRBV3-2,-,TRBJ2-2,TGTGCCAGCACCTACCATAGAGTGGCCGGGGAGCTGTTTTTT,CASTYHRVAGELFF
-,TRBV3-1/TRBV3-2,-,TRBJ1-5,TGTGCCAGCAGCCAAGAGATGACTCGCAATCAGCCCCAGCATTTT,CASSQEMTRNQPQHF
-,TRBV5-6,-,TRBJ1-1,TGTGCCAGCAGCGACAGGCGGAACACTGAAGCTTTCTTT,CASSDRRNTEAFF
-,TRBV27,-,TRBJ2-2,TGTGCCAGCAGTTTCCGTACAGTAAACACCGGGGAGCTGTTTTTT,CASSFRTVNTGELFF
TRBD2,TRBV6-1,-,TRBJ2-7,TGTGCCAGCAGTGAGCTAGCGGGGGGGCGAAACGAGCAGTACTTC,CASSELAGGRNEQYF
-,TRBV14,-,TRBJ1-2,TGTGCCAGCAGTCTTGGGTTCTATGGCTACACCTTC,CASSLGFYGYTF
-,TRBV5-1,-,TRBJ2-7,TGCGCCAGCAGCCCCCCAGGTAATCCCTACGAGCAGTACTTC,CASSPPGNPYEQYF
TRBD1,TRBV15,-,TRBJ1-5,TGTGCCACCAGCAGAACTGGACAGGGGATAGGGCAGCCCCAGCATTTT,CATSRTGQGIGQPQHF
-,TRBV5-1,-,TRBJ1-2,TGCGCCAGCAGCTTTTTGCAGGGCGCTGGCTACACCTTC,CASSFLQGAGYTF
-,TRBV7-6,-,TRBJ1-6,TGTGCCAGCAGCCAAACAGGGAATGGATTCTATAATTCACCCCTCCACTTT,CASSQTGNGFYNSPLHF
-,TRBV6-5,-,TRBJ2-7,TGTGCCAGCAGCAGGGACAAGGGCTACTACGAGCAGTACTTC,CASSRDKGYYEQYF
TRBD2,TRBV7-9,-,TRBJ2-7,TGTGCCAGCAGCTTAAAGGGCGGGGGACCGTTCTACGAGCAGTACTTC,CASSLKGGGPFYEQYF
-,TRBV5-1,-,TRBJ2-2,TGCGCCAGCGGACCCCAGGGTTACACCGGGGAGCTGTTTTTT,CASGPQGYTGELFF
-,TRBV24-1,-,TRBJ1-4,TGTGCCACCATCCAGGGAGTTATAGGAAAACTGTTTTTT,CATIQGVIGKLFF
TRBD2,TRBV6-5,-,TRBJ2-7,TGTGCCAGCAACAGCGGGGGGTCCTACGAGCAGTACTTC,CASNSGGSYEQYF
TRBD1,TRBV2,-,TRBJ1-2,TGTGCCAGCGGTGAGGGGGCTGGTGGCTACACCTTC,CASGEGAGGYTF
TRBD1,TRBV27,once,TRBJ1-1,TGTGCCAGCAGCCCAGGGGGCCGGAACACTGAAGCTTTCTTT,CASSPGGRNTEAFF
TRBD1,TRBV5-1,-,TRBJ1-1,TGCGCCAGCAGCTTTCTAGGACAGGGGAGCACTGAAGCTTTCTTT,CASSFLGQGSTEAFF
TRBD2,TRBV11-2,-,TRBJ2-1,TGTGCCAGCAGCCCTAGCGGGGGGCCAGTCAATGAGCAGTTCTTC,CASSPSGGPVNEQFF
-,TRBV9,-,TRBJ1-5,TGTGCCAGCAGCCCCGGGGGGATTAGCAATCAGCCCCAGCATTTT,CASSPGGISNQPQHF
-,TRBV19,-,TRBJ1-2,TGTGCCAGTAGTATGACAGAAAAAGGCTACACCTTC,CASSMTEKGYTF
TRBD1,TRBV7-9,-,TRBJ1-1,TGTGCCAGCAGCCATCAGGGGGCTTACACTGAAGCTTTCTTT,CASSHQGAYTEAFF
TRBD2,TRBV5-1,-,TRBJ2-1,TGCGCCAGCAGCTTGGGTAGCGGGCAAACAATTTTGGTCTTC,CASSLGSGQTILVF
-,TRBV10-1,-,TRBJ2-5,TGCGCCAGCAGTGAAGCCGGGGCCGACGCGGAGACCCAGTACTTC,CASSEAGADAETQYF
-,TRBV5-8,-,TRBJ2-7,TGTGCAACCGGGCAGGTAACCTACGAGCAGTACTTC,CATGQVTYEQYF
TRBD2,TRBV11-2,-,TRBJ2-1,TGTGCCAGCAGCGATGGCCGCGGGGGACATGAGCAGTTCTTC,CASSDGRGGHEQFF
-,TRBV7-9,-,TRBJ2-6,TGTGCCAGCAGCCCCGGACAGCGCCCTCTGACTTTC,CASSPGQRPLTF
-,TRBV6-1,-,TRBJ1-5,TGTGCCAGCAGTGGGCTACAAATACAGGGCCCAAATCAGCCCCAGCATTTT,CASSGLQIQGPNQPQHF
TRBD1,TRBV6-5,-,TRBJ2-7,TGTGCCAGCAGCCCGAGGACAGGGGGGACCGAGCAGTACTTC,CASSPRTGGTEQYF
-,TRBV19,-,TRBJ2-5,TGTGCCAGTAGTATCATTGCGGCCCAAGAGACCCAGTACTTC,CASSIIAAQETQYF
-,TRBV21-1,-,TRBJ1-6,TGTGCCAGCACCGACAGGGGAACCCATAATTCACCCCTCCACTTT,CASTDRGTHNSPLHF
-,TRBV10-1,-,TRBJ1-2,TGCGCCAGCAGTAACGACTGGAGTGGCTACACCTTC,CASSNDWSGYTF
TRBD1,TRBV5-1,-,TRBJ1-2,TGCGCCAGCAGGCAGGGGGAGAAGAACTATGGCTACACCTTC,CASRQGEKNYGYTF
TRBD2,TRBV5-1,-,TRBJ2-3,TGCGCCAGCAGCTTTAAACGGGGGGGCCTAGATACGCAGTATTTT,CASSFKRGGLDTQYF
TRBD1,TRBV18,-,TRBJ1-4,TGTGCCAGCTCAGCGACAGGGGCTACGACTAATGAAAAACTGTTTTTT,CASSATGATTNEKLFF
-,TRBV9,-,TRBJ2-3,TGTGCCAGCAGCGTAGACGGCAGAAGCACAGATACGCAGTATTTT,CASSVDGRSTDTQYF
-,TRBV28,-,TRBJ1-1,TGTGCCAGCAGTTCCGCAGAACAGGGAGGCCCTGAAGCTTTCTTT,CASSSAEQGGPEAFF
-,TRBV19,-,TRBJ1-3,TGTGCCAGTAGTATTGCAAGAAAGAGCTCTGGAAACACCATATATTTT,CASSIARKSSGNTIYF
-,TRBV21-1,-,TRBJ1-3,TGTGCCAGCAGCCCCGGGACAGGGGGAAACACCATATATTTT,CASSPGTGGNTIYF
-,TRBV2,-,TRBJ2-7,TGTGCCAGCACCCCTCCGGGGCAGGGGAGGGGTAGCGAGCAGTACTTC,CASTPPGQGRGSEQYF
-,TRBV6-1,-,TRBJ2-7,TGTGCCAGCAGTGAAGGAGGGCGGACCTACGAGCAGTACTTC,CASSEGGRTYEQYF
-,TRBV29-1,once,TRBJ2-7,TGCAGCGTTGAAGGAGTTACCTACGAGCAGTACTTC,CSVEGVTYEQYF
TRBD2,TRBV28,-,TRBJ2-1,TGTGCCAGCAGTCCACCGGGACTAGCGGGGCCCTACAATGAGCAGTTCTTC,CASSPPGLAGPYNEQFF